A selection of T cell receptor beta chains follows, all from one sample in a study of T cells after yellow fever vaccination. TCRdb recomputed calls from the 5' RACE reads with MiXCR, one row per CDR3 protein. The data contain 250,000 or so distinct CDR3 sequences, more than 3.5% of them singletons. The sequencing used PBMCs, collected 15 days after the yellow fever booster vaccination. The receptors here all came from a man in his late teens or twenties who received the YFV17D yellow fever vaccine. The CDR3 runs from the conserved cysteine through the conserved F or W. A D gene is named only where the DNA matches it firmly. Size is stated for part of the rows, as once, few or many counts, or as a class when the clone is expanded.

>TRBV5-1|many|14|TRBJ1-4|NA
CASSRGGYNEKLFF
TGCGCCAGCAGCCGAGGTGGTTATAATGAAAAACTGTTTTTT
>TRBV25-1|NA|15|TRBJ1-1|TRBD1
CASSDPARGHGEAFF
TGTGCCAGCAGTGATCCTGCCAGGGGGCATGGTGAAGCTTTCTTT
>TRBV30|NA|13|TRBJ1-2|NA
CAWNFQGTYGYTF
TGTGCCTGGAACTTTCAGGGAACCTATGGCTACACCTTC
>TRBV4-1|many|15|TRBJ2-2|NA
CASSLPSLDTGELFF
TGCGCCAGCAGCCTCCCCAGCCTGGACACCGGGGAGCTGTTTTTT
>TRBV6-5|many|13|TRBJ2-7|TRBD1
CASNLQGAYEQYF
TGTGCCAGCAACTTACAGGGGGCCTACGAGCAGTACTTC
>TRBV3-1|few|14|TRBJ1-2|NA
CASSQGQTMGGYTF
TGTGCCAGCAGCCAAGGACAGACAATGGGAGGCTACACCTTC
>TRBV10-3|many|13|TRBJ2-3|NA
CAISPPNTDTQYF
TGTGCCATCAGCCCTCCCAACACAGATACGCAGTATTTT
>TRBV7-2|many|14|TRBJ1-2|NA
CASSRLPSNYGYTF
TGTGCCAGCAGCCGGCTCCCGTCCAACTATGGCTACACCTTC
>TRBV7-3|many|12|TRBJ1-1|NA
CASSLQEGEAFF
TGTGCCAGCAGCTTACAGGAAGGTGAAGCTTTCTTT
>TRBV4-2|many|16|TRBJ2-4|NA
CASSQGSFQDKNIQYF
TGTGCCAGCAGCCAAGGAAGTTTTCAGGACAAAAACATTCAGTACTTC
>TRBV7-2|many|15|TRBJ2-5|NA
CASSLARNRQETQYF
TGTGCCAGCAGCTTAGCAAGGAACCGCCAAGAGACCCAGTACTTC
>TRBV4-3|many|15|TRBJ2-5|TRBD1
CASSPRQGGQETQYF
TGCGCCAGCAGCCCCAGACAGGGTGGCCAAGAGACCCAGTACTTC
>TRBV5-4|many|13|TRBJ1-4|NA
CASSFPGSEKLFF
TGTGCCAGCAGCTTTCCAGGGAGCGAAAAACTGTTTTTT
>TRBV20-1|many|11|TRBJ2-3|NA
CSAYDTDTQYF
TGCAGTGCATATGACACAGATACGCAGTATTTT
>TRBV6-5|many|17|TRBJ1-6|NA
CASSYSSRGSYNSPLHF
TGTGCCAGCAGTTACTCCTCCAGGGGCTCCTATAATTCACCCCTCCACTTT
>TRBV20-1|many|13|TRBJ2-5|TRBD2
CSAEAGGIGTQYF
TGCAGTGCAGAAGCGGGGGGAATAGGGACCCAGTACTTC
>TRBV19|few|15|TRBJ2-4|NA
CANLGHGMAKNIQYF
TGTGCCAATTTGGGACACGGGATGGCCAAAAACATTCAGTACTTC
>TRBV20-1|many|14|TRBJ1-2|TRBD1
CSASHGVQGYGYTF
TGCAGTGCTAGTCATGGCGTACAGGGGTATGGCTACACCTTC
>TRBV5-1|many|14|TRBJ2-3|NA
CASSLEDSTDTQYF
TGCGCCAGCAGCTTGGAGGACAGCACAGATACGCAGTATTTT
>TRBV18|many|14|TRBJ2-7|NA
CASSRGKDSYEQYF
TGTGCCAGCTCTCGGGGTAAGGACTCCTACGAGCAGTACTTC
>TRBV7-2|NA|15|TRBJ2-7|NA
CASSLASGPTYEQYF
TGTGCCAGCAGCTTAGCATCAGGTCCAACCTACGAGCAGTACTTC
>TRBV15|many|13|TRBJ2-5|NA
CATSRDLVETQYF
TGTGCCACCAGCAGAGATCTAGTGGAGACCCAGTACTTC
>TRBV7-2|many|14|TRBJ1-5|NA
CASSLGVGGQPQHF
TGTGCCAGCAGCTTAGGGGTAGGGGGTCAGCCCCAGCATTTT
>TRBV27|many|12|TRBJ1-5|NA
CASKGPNQPQHF
TGTGCCAGCAAGGGTCCCAATCAGCCCCAGCATTTT
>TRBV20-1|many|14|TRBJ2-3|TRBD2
CSARSGGHTDTQYF
TGCAGTGCTAGATCGGGGGGTCACACAGATACGCAGTATTTT
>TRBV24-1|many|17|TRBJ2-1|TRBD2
CATSDSRASGASNEQFF
TGTGCCACCAGTGATTCGAGGGCTAGCGGGGCCTCCAATGAGCAGTTCTTC
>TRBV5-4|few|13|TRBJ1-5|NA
CASSADIAQPQHF
TGTGCCAGCAGCGCGGACATTGCTCAGCCCCAGCATTTT
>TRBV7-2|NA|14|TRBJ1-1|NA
CASSPSRANTEAFF
TGTGCCAGCAGCCCAAGCAGGGCAAACACTGAAGCTTTCTTT
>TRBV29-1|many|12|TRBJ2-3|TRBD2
CSVEEVTSGGFF
TGCAGCGTTGAAGAGGTGACTAGCGGGGGGTTTTTT
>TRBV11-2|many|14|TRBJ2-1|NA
CASSLSDYHNEQFF
TGTGCCAGCAGCTTGTCTGACTATCACAATGAGCAGTTCTTC
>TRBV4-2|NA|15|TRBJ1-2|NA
CASSQDGANPPGYTF
TGTGCCAGCAGCCAAGATGGGGCAAATCCACCCGGCTACACCTTC
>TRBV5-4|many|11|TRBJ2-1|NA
CASSVINEQFF
TGTGCCAGCAGCGTAATCAATGAGCAGTTCTTC
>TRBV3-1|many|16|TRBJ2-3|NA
CASSQALGGVTDTQYF
TGTGCCAGCAGCCAAGCATTAGGGGGGGTCACAGATACGCAGTATTTT
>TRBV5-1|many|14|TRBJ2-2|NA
CASSPQQSTGELFF
TGCGCCAGCAGCCCTCAACAAAGTACCGGGGAGCTGTTTTTT
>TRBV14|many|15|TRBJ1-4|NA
CASSQAGRQSGKLFF
TGTGCCAGCAGCCAAGCAGGGCGACAGTCGGGGAAACTGTTTTTT
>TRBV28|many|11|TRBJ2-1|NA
CASSFENEQFF
TGTGCCAGCAGTTTTGAGAATGAGCAGTTCTTC
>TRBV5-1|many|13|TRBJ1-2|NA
CASSPTRDYGYTF
TGCGCCAGCAGCCCGACTAGAGACTATGGCTACACCTTC
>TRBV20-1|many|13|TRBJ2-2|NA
CSAWEDLGGELFF
TGCAGCGCCTGGGAGGACCTCGGCGGGGAGCTGTTTTTT
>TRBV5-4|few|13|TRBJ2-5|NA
CASSGGEAETQYF
TGTGCCAGCAGCGGCGGGGAGGCAGAGACCCAGTACTTC
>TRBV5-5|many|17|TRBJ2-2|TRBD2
CASSLAGGGTFTGELFF
TGTGCCAGCAGCTTGGCGGGAGGTGGTACGTTCACCGGGGAGCTGTTTTTT
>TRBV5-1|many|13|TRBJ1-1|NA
CASKRGVNTEAFF
TGCGCCAGCAAGAGGGGCGTAAACACTGAAGCTTTCTTT
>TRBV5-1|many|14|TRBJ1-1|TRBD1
CASGDTGGNTEAFF
TGCGCCAGCGGCGACACAGGGGGGAACACTGAAGCTTTCTTT
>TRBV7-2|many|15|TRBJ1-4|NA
CASSSDSSGGEKLFF
TGTGCCAGCAGCTCAGACAGCTCTGGGGGGGAAAAACTGTTTTTT
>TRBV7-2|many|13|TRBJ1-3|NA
CASSPTRQNTIYF
TGTGCCAGCAGCCCGACCCGACAGAACACCATATATTTT
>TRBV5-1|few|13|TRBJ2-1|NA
CASSGLMVGEQFF
TGCGCCAGCAGCGGACTTATGGTGGGGGAGCAGTTCTTC
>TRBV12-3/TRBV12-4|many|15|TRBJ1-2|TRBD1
CASSGQGITNYGYTF
TGTGCCAGCAGCGGACAGGGCATAACTAACTATGGCTACACCTTC
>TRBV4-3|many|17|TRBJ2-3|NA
CASSQGGGGDAQDTQYF
TGCGCCAGCAGCCAAGGGGGAGGAGGAGACGCCCAAGATACGCAGTATTTT